This TCR beta chain was identified in a study of blood T cell repertoires in COVID-19. Authors' analysis steps: Amplification of reference gene primers was used by the study to estimate nucleated cell counts. Libraries were prepared by immunoSEQ multiplex PCR; TCRdb keeps only in-frame clonotypes and omits some of them. V, J and clone size derive from that table, while D and trimming were established from the DNA sequence. Among some 110,000 clones listed, roughly 84% were seen once. Participants were aged about 18 to 90 years, lived in roughly 23 US areas, and enrolled virtually. Cohort 3 recovery required two negative PCRs, clearance, or symptom resolution. This CDR3 comprises 14 residues. Germline assignment: CDR1 MDHEN and CDR2 SYDVKM. Trimming took 4 bases from V and 6 from J, leaving 16 bases between them.

The TCR originated in a woman younger than 45 who had recovered from COVID-19. The material sequenced was PBMCs or T cells enriched from blood (not recorded which). The genes are TRBV28 and TRBJ2-7; perhaps TRBD2 as D (6 bases). The CDR3 coding sequence is TGTGCCAGCAGTTCCAGTTCTACGGGGGTCGAGCAGTACTTC. This encodes CASSSSSTGVEQYF. Combining the CDR3 with reference TRBV28 and TRBJ2-7 gives the whole variable domain DVKVTQSSRYLVKRTGEKVFLECVQDMDHENMFWYRQDPGLGLRLIYFSYDVKMKEKGDIPEGYSVSREKKERFSLILESASTNQTSMYLCASSSSSTGVEQYFGPGTRLTVT.